Listed here are 32 T cell receptor beta chains from one sample, sequenced in a study of response to subunit inactivated influenza vaccine. Each CDR3 protein is one row after TCRdb ran MiXCR on the RT-PCR reads. The sample lists about 190,000 distinct CDR3 sequences; approximately 15% were seen once. The sequences come from CD8+ T cells sorted from PBMCs, collected around 5 days after vaccination. The receptors here all came from a man aged 50 to 59 who received an inactivated influenza vaccine.

The V and J genes are TRBV20-1 and TRBJ2-7; 11 bases fit TRBD1. Germline CDR1 DFQATT, CDR2 SNEGSKA (reference sequence). V was clipped by 6 bases and J by 1 base; unmatched bases: 8. This CDR3 is 15 amino acids long. The CDR3 DNA reads as TGCAGTGCAAGTTGGGGGACAGGGGGATCCTACGAGCAGTACTTC. Translating gives CSASWGTGGSYEQYF.

This clonotype was found a few times. In nucleotides, the CDR3 is TGTGCCAGCAGTCAGGGCGCGGGGCAAGAGACCCAGTACTTC. As protein: CASSQGAGQETQYF. The V call is TRBV12-3 or TRBV12-4, the J call TRBJ2-5; D is perhaps TRBD2 (6 bases). V lost 5 bases and J lost 2, with 12 bases in between. The CDR3 runs 14 residues.

This clonotype was seen a handful of times. The chain has TRBV6-2 or TRBV6-3 and TRBJ2-2, with TRBD1 identical over 8 bases. V dropped 8 bases and J dropped 7; count of bases not matched to a gene: 6. CDR1 MNHEY and CDR2 SVGEGT come from the germline V gene. The CDR3 is made up of 13 amino acids. CDR3 coding DNA: TGTGCCAGCGGGACAGGAAACCTCGGGGAGCTGTTTTTT. Its translation is CASGTGNLGELFF.

This clonotype was counted between two and nine times. The rearrangement links TRBV7-2 to TRBJ2-7, with D maybe TRBD2 (6 bases). Trimming left V 4 bases short and J 6 bases short, with 10 bases between. The CDR3 covers 12 residues. Germline V gives CDR1 SGHTA, CDR2 FQGNSA. CDR3 DNA sequence: TGTGCCAGCAGCTACCTGACTAGCGAGCAGTACTTC. Protein sequence: CASSYLTSEQYF.

This clonotype was seen more than once but under ten times. Here the CDR3 DNA reads TGTGCCAGCAGTGAAGGGGGAGGGCAGACGTACGAGCAGTACTTC. Amino acid sequence: CASSEGGGQTYEQYF. The V gene is TRBV2, the J gene TRBJ2-7; the match to TRBD2 covers 7 bases. Germline V lookup: CDR1 SNHLY, CDR2 FYNNEI. The J segment lost 4 bases and the V segment lost 1 base, leaving 7 bases of the junction unmatched. This CDR3 comprises 15 residues.

The chain joins TRBV7-9 to TRBJ1-5, with TRBD1 as a possible D gene (5 bases). The CDR3 length is 14 residues. The germline V and J ends were trimmed by 6 bases and 7 bases, with 16 bases remaining between them. Germline CDR1 and CDR2: SEHNR and FQNEAQ (reference sequence). The CDR3: CASSAGGSNQPQHF. In DNA, the CDR3 is TGTGCCAGCAGTGCCGGGGGTTCTAACCAGCCCCAGCATTTT.

This clonotype was detected a few times. The gene calls are TRBV7-2 and TRBJ2-5; weak D call: TRBD2 (5 bases). The CDR3 is 15 amino acids. V lost 3 bases and J 5 bases, leaving 16 bases between the germline ends. In germline, CDR1 is SGHTA, CDR2 FQGNSA. DNA for the CDR3: TGTGCCAGCAGCTTGGGAAATAAGAGGAGGGAGACCCAGTACTTC. It yields the protein CASSLGNKRRETQYF.

The chain uses TRBV7-8 and TRBJ2-3; perhaps D is TRBD1 or TRBD2 (5 bases each). Between the trimmed V and J ends, which lost 1 base and 5 bases, there was a span of 16 bases. This CDR3 region has 16 residues. Germline CDR1 and CDR2: SGHVS and FQNEAQ. The CDR3 DNA reads as TGTGCCAGCAGCTTAGGAGGGGAAATTCGGGGAGATACGCAGTATTTT. It codes for CASSLGGEIRGDTQYF.

In this sample, this clonotype turned up a few times. J is TRBJ1-5 and V is TRBV27; 11 bases fit TRBD1. Trimming at V came to 10 bases and at J to 3 bases, leaving 5 bases not matched to a gene. The length of the CDR3 is 14 residues. Germline V gene sequence: CDR1 MNHEY, CDR2 SMNVEV (reference sequence). This CDR3 is CATGTGGFNQPQHF. The CDR3 DNA is TGTGCCACCGGGACAGGGGGATTCAATCAGCCCCAGCATTTT.

This clonotype has only a few counts. The V gene is TRBV5-1, the J gene TRBJ2-3, with D unclear. Per germline, CDR1 SGHRS and CDR2 YFSETQ. The CDR3 runs 15 residues. V lost 1 base and J lost 2, with 11 bases in between. CDR3 sequence (DNA): TGCGCCAGCAGCTTGATCGCTGTACACACAGATACGCAGTATTTT. Amino acid sequence: CASSLIAVHTDTQYF.

This clonotype showed up just a few times. The V gene is TRBV25-1, the J gene TRBJ1-3, with TRBD1 matching over 7 bases. Unmatched junction bases numbered 3, after V lost 2 bases and J lost 2 bases. This CDR3 contains 15 residues. CDR1 is MGHDK, CDR2 SYGVNS, per germline. CDR3 region: CASSEAQGAGNTIYF. The CDR3 nucleotides are TGTGCCAGCAGTGAAGCCCAGGGGGCTGGAAACACCATATATTTT.

This rearrangement joins TRBV7-9 to TRBJ2-7, with TRBD2 matching 9 bases. With 5 bases clipped from V and 2 bases from J, the junction kept 10 bases outside the gene matches. CDR1 SEHNR and CDR2 FQNEAQ come from the germline V gene (reference sequence). The CDR3 covers 16 residues. In DNA, the CDR3 is TGTGCCAGCAGCCCTCGGCTAGCGGGGCTTCCCTACGAGCAGTACTTC. Its protein product is CASSPRLAGLPYEQYF.

The chain recombines TRBV5-6 with TRBJ2-1; D not resolved. CDR3 size: 14 residues. Germline V gene sequence: CDR1 SGHDT, CDR2 YYEEEE. With 8 bases removed from V and 3 bases from J, the gap between germline ends came to 15 bases. In DNA, the CDR3 is TGTGCCAGGGGCCCCCGCCTTTACTACAATGAGCAGTTCTTC. Translating gives CARGPRLYYNEQFF.

In the case of this clonotype: Germline is not matched at one junction end, which may reflect a read error. The rearrangement joins TRBV24-1 to TRBJ2-2; possibly TRBD2 for D (7 bases). The germline gives CDR1 KGHDR, CDR2 SFDVKD. CDR3 length: 16 amino acids. The CDR3 region is CVTSDRRGLGTGELFF. The CDR3 region has the DNA TGTGTCACCAGTGATAGGCGGGGGCTGGGCACCGGGGAGCTGTTTTTT.

In this sample, this clonotype turned up a few times. This chain links TRBV5-6 with TRBJ1-5, with D possibly being TRBD1 (5 bases). The CDR3 has 15 residues. V was trimmed by 2 bases and J by 5 bases, leaving 14 bases between them. Per germline, CDR1 SGHDT and CDR2 YYEEEE. The CDR3 DNA reads as TGTGCCAGCAGCTTCGGGACCGCTAACCATCAGCCCCAGCATTTT. Its translation is CASSFGTANHQPQHF.

The chain is built from TRBV12-3 or TRBV12-4 and TRBJ1-5, with D unclear. This CDR3 comprises 14 residues. V gave up 5 bases and J gave up 0 bases, with 8 bases separating them. CDR3 loop: CASSGRRSNQPQHF. The CDR3 DNA follows: TGTGCCAGCAGTGGAAGACGTAGCAATCAGCCCCAGCATTTT.

The gene calls are TRBV4-3 and TRBJ2-7; TRBD1 matches 8 bases. The V gene's germline CDR1 is LGHNA and CDR2 YSLEER. V was pared by 3 bases and J by 4 bases, with 5 bases of the junction left unmatched. The CDR3 length is 14 residues. The CDR3 DNA reads TGCGCCAGCAGCCAGGGGACAGGCTGGTACGAGCAGTACTTC. Protein product: CASSQGTGWYEQYF.

A remark on this clonotype: At one end the junction does not follow the germline gene, possibly because of a read error. The chain is built from TRBV20-1 and TRBJ2-7; 12 nucleotides align to TRBD2. Germline CDR1 reads DFQATT; CDR2 reads SNEGSKA (reference sequence). The CDR3 spans 13 residues. The CDR3 bases are TGCAGTTCTAGCGGGAGGGCTACGTACGAGCAGTACTTC. Translating it yields CSSSGRATYEQYF.

V is TRBV4-2 and J is TRBJ2-5; possibly TRBD1 for D (5 bases). The CDR3 spans 15 residues. Trimming removed 4 bases from V and 1 base from J, with 13 bases in between. Germline values: CDR1 LGHNA, CDR2 YNFKEQ. The CDR3 DNA reads as TGTGCCAGCAGCCCCGAGACAGTAGTCCAAGAGACCCAGTACTTC. This translates into CASSPETVVQETQYF.

This clonotype was counted a few times. The rearrangement links TRBV27 to TRBJ2-7; TRBD1 agrees at 8 bases. The J segment lost 4 bases and the V segment lost 7 bases, leaving 3 bases of the junction unmatched. This CDR3 has 12 amino acids. CDR1 and CDR2 from the germline V gene are MNHEY and SMNVEV (reference sequence). The CDR3 DNA reads as TGTGCCAGCAAGCAGGGGGCGTACGAGCAGTACTTC. It specifies CASKQGAYEQYF.

This clonotype appeared a few times. The rearrangement joins TRBV6-5 to TRBJ2-1; TRBD1 matches 9 bases. V was pared by 0 bases and J by 0 bases, with 3 bases of the junction left unmatched. The CDR3 has 17 amino acids. Per germline, CDR1 MNHEY and CDR2 SVGAGI. The CDR3 DNA reads as TGTGCCAGCAGTTACTCGACAGGGGGGGCCTCCTACAATGAGCAGTTCTTC. Its translation: CASSYSTGGASYNEQFF.

This clonotype was picked up many times. The J gene is TRBJ2-7, the V gene TRBV4-2, with a tentative D call TRBD2 (6 bases). Germline-derived CDR1 and CDR2 are LGHNA and YNFKEQ. V lost 8 bases to trimming and J lost 7 bases, with 12 bases between them. CDR3 length: 11 residues. In nucleotides, the CDR3 is TGTGCCAGCGGAGGGCCTTTGGAGCAGTACTTC. Protein: CASGGPLEQYF.

The chain employs TRBV12-3 or TRBV12-4 and TRBJ1-4, with D possibly matching TRBD1 (6 bases). The CDR3 is made up of 16 amino acids. V gave up 4 bases and J gave up 4 bases, with 16 bases separating them. This CDR3 reads CASSSNTGWGNEKLFF. CDR3 DNA: TGTGCCAGCAGTTCCAATACAGGGTGGGGTAATGAAAAACTGTTTTTT.

This clonotype has a handful of counts. The rearrangement uses TRBV9 and TRBJ2-1; 8 bases are shared with TRBD2. Germline V gene sequence: CDR1 SGDLS, CDR2 YYNGEE. The trim removed 3 bases at V and 1 base at J, leaving 3 bases unmatched. The CDR3 consists of 15 residues. The CDR3 DNA reads as TGTGCCAGCAGCGAAAGCGGGAGTTCCTACAATGAGCAGTTCTTC. Translation: CASSESGSSYNEQFF. The full variable domain, its missing parts supplied by reference TRBV9 and TRBJ2-1, is DSGVTQTPKHLITATGQRVTLRCSPRSGDLSVYWYQQSLDQGLQFLIQYYNGEERAKGNILERFSAQQFPDLHSELNLSSLELGDSALYFCASSESGSSYNEQFFGPGTRLTVL.

This chain uses TRBV28 with TRBJ1-2, with no clear D. The CDR3 is 12 amino acids. CDR1 is MDHEN and CDR2 is SYDVKM in the germline V gene. V was trimmed by 3 bases and J by 8 bases, leaving 10 bases between them. The CDR3 bases are TGTGCCAGCAGTTTCATGGGCTACGGCTACACCTTC. It codes for CASSFMGYGYTF.

The rearrangement links TRBV20-1 to TRBJ2-4; D unresolved. The CDR3 consists of 12 residues. The V and J ends lost 6 bases and 9 bases respectively, with 15 bases between them. Germline CDR1 DFQATT, CDR2 SNEGSKA (reference sequence). The CDR3 sequence: CSAEVESGIQYF. In DNA form, the CDR3 reads TGCAGTGCCGAGGTCGAGTCGGGCATTCAGTACTTC.

This clonotype was detected a few times. The chain has TRBV12-3 or TRBV12-4 and TRBJ2-2, with a tentative D call TRBD1 (5 bases). This CDR3 has 14 residues. V shed 6 bases and J shed 3 bases, with 11 bases lying between them. DNA for the CDR3: TGTGCCAGCAGCCTAGACAGTTACACCGGGGAGCTGTTTTTT. Its protein is CASSLDSYTGELFF.

This clonotype was observed a handful of times. The chain is built from TRBV7-6 and TRBJ1-1; no definite D call. This CDR3 spans 16 amino acids. Germline lookup yields CDR1 SGHVS and CDR2 FNYEAQ. Trimming left V 1 base short and J 0 bases short, with 12 bases between. CDR3 region: CASSLGSVDLNTEAFF. The CDR3 nucleotides read TGTGCCAGCAGCTTAGGGTCGGTCGACCTGAACACTGAAGCTTTCTTT.

The chain uses TRBV29-1 and TRBJ2-7; the D call may be TRBD1 or TRBD2 (5 bases each). The CDR3 sequence is 15 residues long. Germline-derived CDR1 and CDR2 are SQVTM and ANQGSEA. Trimming cost V 0 bases and J 0 bases, with 12 bases left between them. CDR3: CSVEEGWDDSYEQYF. CDR3 sequence (DNA): TGCAGCGTTGAAGAAGGTTGGGACGACTCCTACGAGCAGTACTTC.

The CDR3 DNA reads TGTGCCAGCAGCTCCCCCAGAGTGGCAGAAATTAGCTCCTACAATGAGCAGTTCTTC. It yields the protein CASSSPRVAEISSYNEQFF. V usage is TRBV11-1 and J usage is TRBJ2-1; D not certain. From germline, CDR1 is SGHAT and CDR2 FQDESV (reference sequence). There are 19 residues in the CDR3. V was clipped by 4 bases and J by 0 bases, with 22 bases between them.

This sequence joins TRBV7-8 and TRBJ2-5; 9 positions match TRBD2. The germline gives CDR1 SGHVS, CDR2 FQNEAQ. V dropped 5 bases and J dropped 3; count of bases not matched to a gene: 13. The CDR3 is 17 amino acids. The CDR3 reads CASSPSLAGAPEETQYF. As DNA, the CDR3 is TGTGCCAGCAGCCCAAGCTTAGCGGGGGCCCCCGAAGAGACCCAGTACTTC.

This clonotype was observed a handful of times. The genes are TRBV9 and TRBJ2-1; 11 bases line up with TRBD2. The germline CDR1 and CDR2 sequences are SGDLS and YYNGEE. V trimming: 3 bases; J trimming: 10 bases; junction bases outside the gene matches: 3. The CDR3 is made up of 13 amino acids. The CDR3 nucleotides read TGTGCCAGCAGCGACGGACTAGCGGGCGAGCAGTTCTTC. Its translation is CASSDGLAGEQFF.